The entry that follows covers one T cell receptor (beta chain) sequence. Its specificity is unknown. V lost 5 bases and J lost 6, with 20 bases in between. Germline lookup yields CDR1 KGHSH and CDR2 LQKENI. The CDR3 runs 16 residues. The sample belongs to a study of cytomegalovirus exposure and HLA in healthy donors. Overall study results and limits: Apart from CMV serostatus, no immune exposure information was available.

This PCR relied on a set of 60 Vbeta primers and 13 Jbeta primers. In the authors' methods: Unique TCR beta chains totaled some 81 million in a later count, with roughly 11 million of them shared. Assay used: immunoSEQ multiplex PCR; TCRdb lists only in-frame clones, some missing. V and J calls and clone size follow that table, whereas D and trimming were derived from the DNA. The sample features under 150,000 clones, with roughly 2.6% in its top ten. Sequences were obtained from PBMCs. This sequence joins TRBV18 and TRBJ1-5, with D possibly matching TRBD1 (6 bases). This clonotype originated in a man in his forties in good health and CMV-seronegative. In DNA, the CDR3 is TGTGCCAGCTCAAGTACCTTCGGGGGGCGACGTCAGCCCCAGCATTTT. This gives the protein CASSSTFGGRRQPQHF.